What follows describes a single T cell receptor beta chain. This sample was taken from a study of blood T cell repertoires in COVID-19. Study-level information: Material from acute and convalescent COVID-19 was sourced from the United States, Italy and Spain. Nucleic acid was either cDNA or gDNA, and it came from T cells, B-cell-depleted T cells, or PBMCs.

Original processing methods: Reference gene primer amplification yielded estimated nucleated cell counts. Only in-frame clones appear in the TCRdb table, and some are missing; sequencing was by immunoSEQ multiplex PCR. The V and J calls and clone size come from that table; D and trimming were worked out from the DNA. Here the sample spans about 210,000 clones, about 92% being singletons. The sample taken for sequencing was peripheral blood. The sequence was obtained from a man aged 25 to 40 with acute or convalescent COVID-19.

The CDR3 is CASRTSTTEAFF. The CDR3, as DNA: TGTGCCAGCAGAACTTCCACGACTGAAGCTTTCTTT. The chain has TRBV2 and TRBJ1-1; D is unresolved. Germline-derived CDR1 and CDR2 are SNHLY and FYNNEI. The CDR3 sequence is 12 residues long. The germline V and J ends were trimmed by 6 bases and 5 bases, with 10 bases remaining between them.